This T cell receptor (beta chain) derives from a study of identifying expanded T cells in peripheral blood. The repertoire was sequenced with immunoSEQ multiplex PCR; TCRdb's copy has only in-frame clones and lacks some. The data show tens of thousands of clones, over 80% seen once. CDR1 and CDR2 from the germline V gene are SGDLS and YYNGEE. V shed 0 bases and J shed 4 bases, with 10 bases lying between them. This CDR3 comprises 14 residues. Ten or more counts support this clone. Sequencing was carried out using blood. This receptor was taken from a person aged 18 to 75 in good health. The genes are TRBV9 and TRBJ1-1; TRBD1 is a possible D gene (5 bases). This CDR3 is CASSVDQGATEAFF. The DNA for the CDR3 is TGTGCCAGCAGCGTAGACCAGGGAGCCACTGAAGCTTTCTTT.